This TCR beta chain was retrieved from a study of shared clonotypes between healthy human individuals. At the level of the study: Each donor's CD8 memory used one plate, CD8 naive two, each CD4 subset three.

Using immunoSEQ multiplex PCR, the repertoire was profiled, and TCRdb retains in-frame clones only, with some absent. The data show roughly 1,600,000 clones, with less than 99% seen just once and 0.36% held by the top ten. CD4+ cells yielded CD45RA+ naive and CD45RA-negative memory subsets. The study's findings and limits: Among a few donors, 4.5% to 5.5% of naive CD4 clonotypes were found in common. Naive subsets, compared against memory subsets, generally had larger estimated richness values.

As regards this clone: The antigen is unknown.

The clonotype was recovered from a man younger than 45 in good health. Sequencing was performed on naive CD4+ T cells sorted from blood. The sample's subset: CD45RA+ positively selected.

The CDR3 protein is CASSLDPRETQYF. DNA of the CDR3: TGTGCCAGCAGCTTAGATCCCAGGGAGACCCAGTACTTC. The chain couples TRBV11-2 to TRBJ2-5; D unresolved. The CDR3 length is 13 residues. Deletions cut 0 bases from V and 5 bases from J, with 7 bases between. Per the germline V gene, CDR1 is SGHAT and CDR2 is FQNNGV. Drawing the rest from reference TRBV11-2 and TRBJ2-5, the complete variable domain is EAGVAQSPRYKIIEKRQSVAFWCNPISGHATLYWYQQILGQGPKLLIQFQNNGVVDDSQLPKDRFSAERLKGVDSTLKIQPAKLEDSAVYLCASSLDPRETQYFGPGTRLLVL.